These 12 T cell receptor beta chains were all obtained from the same sample, sequenced in a study of cytomegalovirus exposure and HLA in healthy donors. It was with 60 Vbeta and 13 Jbeta primers that the PCR ran. Sequenced by immunoSEQ multiplex PCR; TCRdb stores in-frame clones only, minus some. The table lists over 150,000 clones, around 80% of them singletons. The specimen sequenced was PBMCs. These receptors came from a male donor in good health and CMV-seronegative.

A few counts support this clone. CDR3 in amino acids: CASSVGGSPLHF. The CDR3 DNA reads as TGTGCCAGCAGTGTCGGGGGATCACCCCTCCACTTT. The rearrangement joins TRBV6-1 to TRBJ1-6, with TRBD1 as a possible D gene (5 bases). Trimming left V 4 bases short and J 10 bases short, with 8 bases between. The germline gives CDR1 MNHNS, CDR2 SASEGT. CDR3 length equals 12 residues.

V gene TRBV4-3 combines with J gene TRBJ2-1; TRBD2 matches at 7 bases. CDR1 is LGHNA, CDR2 YSLEER, per germline. This CDR3 region has 14 residues. With V trimmed by 1 base and J by 10 bases, 7 bases remained unmatched. CDR3 in DNA: TGCGCCAGCAGCCAAGCAGCGGGAACGTTCGAGCAGTTCTTC. Residues: CASSQAAGTFEQFF.

CDR3 sequence (DNA): TGTGCCAGCAGAAAGTGGCGTCGGACAGGGGAGCCCTACGAGCAGTACTTC. Translated: CASRKWRRTGEPYEQYF. This sequence joins TRBV2 and TRBJ2-7; TRBD1 matches at 9 bases. The V gene's germline CDR1 is SNHLY and CDR2 FYNNEI. The CDR3 extends over 17 amino acids. With V trimmed by 6 bases and J by 2 bases, 14 bases remained unmatched.

The J gene is TRBJ1-1, the V gene TRBV28; TRBD1 aligns across 8 bases. CDR3 length: 14 amino acids. Germline V lookup: CDR1 MDHEN, CDR2 SYDVKM. The V and J ends lost 6 bases and 4 bases, in that order; junction bases with no gene match: 7. The CDR3 nucleotides read TGTGCCAGCAGCCCGGGACAGGCTGGCACTGAAGCTTTCTTT. Translated: CASSPGQAGTEAFF.

This clone has a handful of counts. This chain connects TRBV2 to TRBJ2-3; no reliable D call. Germline loops: CDR1 SNHLY, CDR2 FYNNEI. CDR3 length: 13 amino acids. Trimming stripped 4 bases from V and 6 bases from J, with 11 bases between. In DNA, the CDR3 is TGTGCCAGCAGTGGTGATCAGTACGATACGCAGTATTTT. Translated: CASSGDQYDTQYF.

The J gene is TRBJ2-1, the V gene TRBV5-1, with a weak D call TRBD2 (5 bases). Germline CDR1 and CDR2: SGHRS and YFSETQ. This CDR3 comprises 16 residues. Deletions cut 0 bases from V and 5 bases from J, with 15 bases between. As DNA, the CDR3 is TGCGCCAGCAGCTTGGCCGGGCGGGCGGGCCACAATGAGCAGTTCTTC. It yields the protein CASSLAGRAGHNEQFF.

V and J are TRBV5-1 and TRBJ1-2; 7 nucleotides align to TRBD1. Trimming removed 0 bases from V and 4 bases from J; junction bases left unmatched: 12. CDR3 length: 17 amino acids. Looked up from germline, CDR1 is SGHRS and CDR2 is YFSETQ. The CDR3 region is CASSLARGAGDIYGYTF. The CDR3 region has the DNA TGCGCCAGCAGCTTGGCCAGGGGGGCAGGGGATATCTATGGCTACACCTTC.

In regard to this clone: The sample holds other DNA sequences that translate to the same CDR3. The chain joins TRBV11-2 to TRBJ1-3, with 7 nucleotides matching TRBD1. V lost 3 bases to trimming and J lost 2 bases; unmatched junction nucleotides: 1. CDR1 and CDR2 (germline): SGHAT, FQNNGV. The CDR3 runs to 14 residues. DNA for the CDR3: TGTGCCAGCAGCTTTGGGACAGCTGGAAACACCATATATTTT. Its translation is CASSFGTAGNTIYF.

The chain recombines TRBV19 with TRBJ1-2; no firm D call. V was shortened by 8 bases and J by 5 bases, with 6 bases between the two germline ends. The germline V gene has CDR1 LNHDA and CDR2 SQIVND (reference sequence). The CDR3 consists of 10 residues. The CDR3 is CASGQYGYTF. CDR3 in DNA: TGTGCCAGTGGGCAATATGGCTACACCTTC.

This sequence joins TRBV18 and TRBJ2-1; 9 bases are shared with TRBD2. Germline V gene lookup returns CDR1 KGHSH and CDR2 LQKENI. The CDR3 has 15 residues. V shed 6 bases and J 6 bases; nucleotides not matched to a gene: 9. CDR3 region: CASSPGGRAVNEQFF. CDR3 sequence (DNA): TGTGCCAGCTCCCCCGGCGGGAGGGCCGTCAATGAGCAGTTCTTC.

CDR3 coding DNA: TGTGCCTGGAATCTAGGGGGCGATGGCTACACCTTC. This sequence encodes CAWNLGGDGYTF. J is TRBJ1-2 and V is TRBV30; TRBD1 aligns across 7 bases. The CDR3 consists of 12 residues. The germline V gene encodes CDR1 GTSNPN and CDR2 SVGIG (reference sequence). V lost 4 bases and J lost 6; bases outside the gene matches: 5.

V and J are TRBV5-6 and TRBJ2-5; TRBD2 matches at 10 bases. The CDR3 runs 14 residues. The ends lost 4 bases at V and 6 bases at J; junction bases unmatched: 6. Germline V CDR1 and CDR2: SGHDT, YYEEEE. The CDR3 loop is CASSQRGGRKTQYF. CDR3 nucleotide sequence: TGTGCCAGCAGCCAGCGGGGGGGGCGGAAGACCCAGTACTTC.